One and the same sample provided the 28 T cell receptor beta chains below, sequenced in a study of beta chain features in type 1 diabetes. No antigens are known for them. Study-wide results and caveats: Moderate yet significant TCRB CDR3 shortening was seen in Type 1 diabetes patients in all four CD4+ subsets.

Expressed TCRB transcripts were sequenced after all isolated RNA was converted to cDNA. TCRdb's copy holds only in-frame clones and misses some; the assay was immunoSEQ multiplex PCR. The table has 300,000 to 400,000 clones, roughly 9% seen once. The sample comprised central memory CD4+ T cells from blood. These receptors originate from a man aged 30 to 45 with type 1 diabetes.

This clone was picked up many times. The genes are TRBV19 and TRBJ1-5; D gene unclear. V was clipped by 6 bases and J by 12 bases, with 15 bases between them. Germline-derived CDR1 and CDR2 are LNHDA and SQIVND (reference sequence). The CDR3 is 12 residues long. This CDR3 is CASSPGGTIQHF. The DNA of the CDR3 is TGTGCCAGTAGCCCCGGCGGAACAATCCAGCATTTT.

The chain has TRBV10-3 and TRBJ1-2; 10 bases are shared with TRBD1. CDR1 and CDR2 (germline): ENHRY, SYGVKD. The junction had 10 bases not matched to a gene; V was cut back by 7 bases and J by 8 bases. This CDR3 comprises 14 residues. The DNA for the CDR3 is TGTGCCATCACTTCGACAGGGGGCGCGAAGGGCTACACCTTC. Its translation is CAITSTGGAKGYTF.

This CDR3 is CSATGTDNEKLFF. The CDR3, as DNA: TGCAGCGCTACCGGGACAGATAATGAAAAACTGTTTTTT. J is TRBJ1-4 and V is TRBV29-1; 7 bases line up with TRBD1. V dropped 7 bases and J dropped 4; count of bases not matched to a gene: 6. The CDR3 extends over 13 amino acids. Germline V lookup: CDR1 SQVTM, CDR2 ANQGSEA.

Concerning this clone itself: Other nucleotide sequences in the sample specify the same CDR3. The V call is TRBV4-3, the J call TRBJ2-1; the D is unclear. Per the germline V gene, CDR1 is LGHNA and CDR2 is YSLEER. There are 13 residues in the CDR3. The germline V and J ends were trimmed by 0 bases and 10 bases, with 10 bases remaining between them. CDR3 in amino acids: CASSQDSGVEQFF. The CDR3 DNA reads TGCGCCAGCAGCCAAGATTCCGGAGTGGAGCAGTTCTTC.

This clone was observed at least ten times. DNA for the CDR3: TGTGCCAGCAGCTTAGACCCGAGCTCCTACAATGAGCAGTTCTTC. It translates to CASSLDPSSYNEQFF. The chain joins TRBV11-2 to TRBJ2-1; D is ambiguous. The CDR3 is 15 residues long. V lost 0 bases and J lost 0, with 6 bases in between. CDR1 and CDR2 (germline): SGHAT, FQNNGV. Complete variable domain (other parts from reference TRBV11-2 and TRBJ2-1): EAGVAQSPRYKIIEKRQSVAFWCNPISGHATLYWYQQILGQGPKLLIQFQNNGVVDDSQLPKDRFSAERLKGVDSTLKIQPAKLEDSAVYLCASSLDPSSYNEQFFGPGTRLTVL.

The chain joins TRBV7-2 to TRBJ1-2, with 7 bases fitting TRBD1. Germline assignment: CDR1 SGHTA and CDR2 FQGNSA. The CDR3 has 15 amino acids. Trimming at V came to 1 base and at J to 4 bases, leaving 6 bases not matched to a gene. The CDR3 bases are TGTGCCAGCAGCTTAGAGAGGGGACAGAGCTATGGCTACACCTTC. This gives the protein CASSLERGQSYGYTF.

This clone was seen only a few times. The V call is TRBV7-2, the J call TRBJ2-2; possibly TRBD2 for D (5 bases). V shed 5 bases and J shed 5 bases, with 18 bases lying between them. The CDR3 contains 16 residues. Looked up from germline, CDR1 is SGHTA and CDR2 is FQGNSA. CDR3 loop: CASSSSAAGWTGELFF. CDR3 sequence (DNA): TGTGCCAGCAGCAGTAGCGCGGCCGGCTGGACCGGGGAGCTGTTTTTT.

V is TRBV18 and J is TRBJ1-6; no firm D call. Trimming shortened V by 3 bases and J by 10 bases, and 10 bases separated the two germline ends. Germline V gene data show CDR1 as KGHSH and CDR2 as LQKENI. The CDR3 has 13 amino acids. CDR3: CASSPDPSSPLHF. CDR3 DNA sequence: TGTGCCAGCTCACCCGACCCAAGCTCACCCCTCCACTTT.

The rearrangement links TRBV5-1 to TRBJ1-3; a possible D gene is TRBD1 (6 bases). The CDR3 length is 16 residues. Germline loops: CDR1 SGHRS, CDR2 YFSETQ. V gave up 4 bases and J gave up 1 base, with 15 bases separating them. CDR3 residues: CASSDPDRLSGNTIYF. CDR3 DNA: TGCGCCAGCAGCGACCCCGACAGGCTGTCTGGAAACACCATATATTTT.

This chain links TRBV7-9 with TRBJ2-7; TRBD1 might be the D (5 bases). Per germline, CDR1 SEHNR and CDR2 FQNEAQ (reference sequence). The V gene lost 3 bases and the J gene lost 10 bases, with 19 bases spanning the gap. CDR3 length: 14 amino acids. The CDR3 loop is CASSFQTPTALQYF. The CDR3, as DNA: TGTGCCAGCAGCTTTCAAACCCCGACAGCCCTTCAGTACTTC.

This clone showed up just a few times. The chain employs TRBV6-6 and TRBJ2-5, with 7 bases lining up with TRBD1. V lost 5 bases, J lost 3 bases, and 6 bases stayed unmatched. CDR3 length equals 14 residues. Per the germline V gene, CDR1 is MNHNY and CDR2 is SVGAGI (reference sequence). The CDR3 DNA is TGTGCCAGCAGTAGGGGACAGAGCAAAGAGACCCAGTACTTC. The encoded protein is CASSRGQSKETQYF.

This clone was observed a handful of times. The CDR3: CASSLSRGNQPQHF. The CDR3 coding sequence is TGTGCCAGCAGTTTATCGCGGGGGAATCAGCCCCAGCATTTT. This rearrangement joins TRBV27 to TRBJ1-5; D might be TRBD1 (5 bases). The V gene's germline CDR1 is MNHEY and CDR2 SMNVEV (reference sequence). Trimming shortened V by 0 bases and J by 4 bases, and 7 bases separated the two germline ends. The CDR3 consists of 14 residues.

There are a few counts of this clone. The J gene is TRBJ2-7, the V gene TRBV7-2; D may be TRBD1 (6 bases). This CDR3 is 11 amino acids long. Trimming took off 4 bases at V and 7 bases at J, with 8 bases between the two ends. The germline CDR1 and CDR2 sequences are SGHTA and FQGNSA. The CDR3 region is CASSSGQEQYF. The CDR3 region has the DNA TGTGCCAGCAGCTCTGGACAGGAGCAGTACTTC. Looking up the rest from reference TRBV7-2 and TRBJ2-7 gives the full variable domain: GAGVSQSPSNKVTEKGKDVELRCDPISGHTALYWYRQSLGQGLEFLIYFQGNSAPDKSGLPSDRFSAERTGGSVSTLTIQRTQQEDSAVYLCASSSGQEQYFGPGTRLTVT.

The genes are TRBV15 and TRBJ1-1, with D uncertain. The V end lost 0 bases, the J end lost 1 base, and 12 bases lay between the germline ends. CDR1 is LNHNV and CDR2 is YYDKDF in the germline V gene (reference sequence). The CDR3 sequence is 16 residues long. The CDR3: CATSREGLGRNTEAFF. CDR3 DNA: TGTGCCACCAGCAGAGAGGGGTTGGGGAGGAACACTGAAGCTTTCTTT.

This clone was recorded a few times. The CDR3 loop is CASSLAGGTETQYF. The CDR3 DNA reads TGTGCCAGCAGCTTAGCGGGGGGTACCGAGACCCAGTACTTC. The chain couples TRBV7-9 to TRBJ2-5, with D tentatively TRBD2 (6 bases). CDR1 is SEHNR, CDR2 FQNEAQ, per germline (reference sequence). The V and J ends lost 0 bases and 5 bases respectively, with 10 bases between them. This CDR3 region has 14 residues. Filled out from reference TRBV7-9 and TRBJ2-5, the complete variable domain reads DTGVSQNPRHKITKRGQNVTFRCDPISEHNRLYWYRQTLGQGPEFLTYFQNEAQLEKSRLLSDRFSAERPKGSFSTLEIQRTEQGDSAMYLCASSLAGGTETQYFGPGTRLLVL.

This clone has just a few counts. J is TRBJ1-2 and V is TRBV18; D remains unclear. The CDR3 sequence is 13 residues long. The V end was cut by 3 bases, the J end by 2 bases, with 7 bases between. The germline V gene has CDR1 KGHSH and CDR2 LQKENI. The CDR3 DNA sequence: TGTGCCAGCTCACCCGAATCAAACTATGGCTACACCTTC. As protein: CASSPESNYGYTF.

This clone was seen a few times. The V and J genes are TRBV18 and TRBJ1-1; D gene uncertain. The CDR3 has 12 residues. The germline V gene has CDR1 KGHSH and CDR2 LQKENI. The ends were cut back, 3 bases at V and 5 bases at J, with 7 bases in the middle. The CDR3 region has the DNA TGTGCCAGCTCACCGGGTCGGACTGAAGCTTTCTTT. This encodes CASSPGRTEAFF.

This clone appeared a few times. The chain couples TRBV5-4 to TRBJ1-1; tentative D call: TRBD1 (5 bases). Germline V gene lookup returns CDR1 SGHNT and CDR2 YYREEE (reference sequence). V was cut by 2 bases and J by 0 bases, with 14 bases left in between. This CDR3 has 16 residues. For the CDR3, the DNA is TGTGCCAGCAGCTTTGTTTCCGCAGGGTTGAACACTGAAGCTTTCTTT. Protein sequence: CASSFVSAGLNTEAFF. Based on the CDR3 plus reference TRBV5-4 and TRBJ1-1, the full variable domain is ETGVTQSPTHLIKTRGQQVTLRCSSQSGHNTVSWYQQALGQGPQFIFQYYREEENGRGNFPPRFSGLQFPNYSSELNVNALELDDSALYLCASSFVSAGLNTEAFFGQGTRLTVV.

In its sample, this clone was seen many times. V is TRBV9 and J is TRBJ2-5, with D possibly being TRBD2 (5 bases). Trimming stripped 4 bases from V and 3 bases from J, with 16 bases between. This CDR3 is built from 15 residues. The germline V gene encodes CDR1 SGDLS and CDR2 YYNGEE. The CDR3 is CASSPAGGLEETQYF. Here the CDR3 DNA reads TGTGCCAGCAGCCCCGCTGGAGGCTTGGAAGAGACCCAGTACTTC.

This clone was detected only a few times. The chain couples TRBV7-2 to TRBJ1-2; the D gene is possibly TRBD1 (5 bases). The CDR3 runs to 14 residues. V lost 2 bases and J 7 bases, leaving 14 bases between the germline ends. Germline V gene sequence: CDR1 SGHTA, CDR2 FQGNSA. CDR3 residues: CASSLTARDAGYTF. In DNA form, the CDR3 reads TGTGCCAGCAGCTTAACAGCCAGGGACGCTGGCTACACCTTC.

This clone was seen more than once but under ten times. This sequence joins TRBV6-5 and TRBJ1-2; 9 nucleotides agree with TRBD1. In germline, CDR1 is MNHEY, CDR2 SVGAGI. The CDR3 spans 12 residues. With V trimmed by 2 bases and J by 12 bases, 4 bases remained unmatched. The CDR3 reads CASSYPQGANTF. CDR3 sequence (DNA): TGTGCCAGCAGTTACCCACAGGGGGCAAACACCTTC.

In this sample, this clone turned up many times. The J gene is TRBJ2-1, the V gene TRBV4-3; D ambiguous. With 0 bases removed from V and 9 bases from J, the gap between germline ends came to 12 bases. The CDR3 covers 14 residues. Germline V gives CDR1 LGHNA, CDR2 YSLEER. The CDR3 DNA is TGCGCCAGCAGCCAAGAAAGTTGGGCGAGTGAGCAGTTCTTC. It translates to CASSQESWASEQFF.

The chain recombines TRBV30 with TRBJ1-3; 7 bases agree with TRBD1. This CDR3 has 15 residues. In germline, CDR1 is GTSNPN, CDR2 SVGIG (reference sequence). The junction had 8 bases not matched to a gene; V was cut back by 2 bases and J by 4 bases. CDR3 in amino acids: CAWSSSGQSGNTIYF. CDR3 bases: TGTGCCTGGAGTTCCTCGGGACAGTCAGGAAACACCATATATTTT. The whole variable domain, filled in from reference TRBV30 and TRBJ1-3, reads SQTIHQWPATLVQPVGSPLSLECTVEGTSNPNLYWYRQAAGRGLQLLFYSVGIGQISSEVPQNLSASRPQDRQFILSSKKLLLSDSGFYLCAWSSSGQSGNTIYFGEGSWLTVV.

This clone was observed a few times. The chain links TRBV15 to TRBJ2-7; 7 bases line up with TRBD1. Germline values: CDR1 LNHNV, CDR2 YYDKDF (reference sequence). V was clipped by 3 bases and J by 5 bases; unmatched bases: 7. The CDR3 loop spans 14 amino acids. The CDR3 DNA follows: TGTGCCACCAGCAGGGGGGACAGCAGAGACGAGCAGTACTTC. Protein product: CATSRGDSRDEQYF.

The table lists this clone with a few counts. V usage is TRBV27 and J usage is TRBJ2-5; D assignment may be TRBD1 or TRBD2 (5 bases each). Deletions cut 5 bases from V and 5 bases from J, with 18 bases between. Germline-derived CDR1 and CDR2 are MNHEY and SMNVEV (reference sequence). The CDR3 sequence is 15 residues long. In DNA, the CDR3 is TGTGCCAGCAGTGCCGGGACGCCCCCATGGGAGACCCAGTACTTC. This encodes CASSAGTPPWETQYF.

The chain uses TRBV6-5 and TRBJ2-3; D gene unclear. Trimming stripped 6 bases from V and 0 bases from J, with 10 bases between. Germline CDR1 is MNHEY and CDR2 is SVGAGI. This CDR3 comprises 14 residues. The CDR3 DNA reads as TGTGCCAGCAGGTATACAGCTAGCACAGATACGCAGTATTTT. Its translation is CASRYTASTDTQYF.

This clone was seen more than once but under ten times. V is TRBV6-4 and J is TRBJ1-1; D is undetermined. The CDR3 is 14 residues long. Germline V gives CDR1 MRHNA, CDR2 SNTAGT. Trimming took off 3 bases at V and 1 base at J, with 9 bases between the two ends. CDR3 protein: CASSETPGNTEAFF. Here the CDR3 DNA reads TGTGCCAGCAGTGAAACACCGGGGAACACTGAAGCTTTCTTT.

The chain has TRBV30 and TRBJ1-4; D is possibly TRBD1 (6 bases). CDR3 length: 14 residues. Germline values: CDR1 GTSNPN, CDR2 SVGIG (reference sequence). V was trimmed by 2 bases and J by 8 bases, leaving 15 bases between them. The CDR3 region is CAWSTRERGEKLFF. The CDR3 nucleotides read TGTGCCTGGAGTACCCGGGAAAGGGGGGAAAAACTGTTTTTT.